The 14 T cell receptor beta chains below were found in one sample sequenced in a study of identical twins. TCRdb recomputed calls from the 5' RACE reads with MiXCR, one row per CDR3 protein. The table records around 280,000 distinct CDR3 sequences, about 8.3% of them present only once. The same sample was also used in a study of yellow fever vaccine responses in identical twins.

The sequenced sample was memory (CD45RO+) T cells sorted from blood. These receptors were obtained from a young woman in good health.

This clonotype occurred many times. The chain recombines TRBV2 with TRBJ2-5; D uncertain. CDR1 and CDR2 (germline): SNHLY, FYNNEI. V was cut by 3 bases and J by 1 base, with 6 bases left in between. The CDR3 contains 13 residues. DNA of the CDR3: TGTGCCAGCAGTGAGAGACCCCAAGAGACCCAGTACTTC. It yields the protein CASSERPQETQYF.

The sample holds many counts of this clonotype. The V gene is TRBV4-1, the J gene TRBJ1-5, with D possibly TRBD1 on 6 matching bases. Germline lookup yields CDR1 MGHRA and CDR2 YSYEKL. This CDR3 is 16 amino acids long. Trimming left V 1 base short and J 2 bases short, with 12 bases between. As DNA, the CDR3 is TGCGCCAGCAGCCAAGTCGGGTCAGGGGGCAATCAGCCCCAGCATTTT. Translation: CASSQVGSGGNQPQHF.

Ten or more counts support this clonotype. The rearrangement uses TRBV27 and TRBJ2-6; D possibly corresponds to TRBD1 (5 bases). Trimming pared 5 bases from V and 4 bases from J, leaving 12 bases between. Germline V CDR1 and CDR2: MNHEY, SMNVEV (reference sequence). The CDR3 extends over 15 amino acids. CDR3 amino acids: CASSPGLIGANVLTF. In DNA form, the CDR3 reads TGTGCCAGCAGTCCAGGGTTAATAGGGGCCAACGTCCTGACTTTC.

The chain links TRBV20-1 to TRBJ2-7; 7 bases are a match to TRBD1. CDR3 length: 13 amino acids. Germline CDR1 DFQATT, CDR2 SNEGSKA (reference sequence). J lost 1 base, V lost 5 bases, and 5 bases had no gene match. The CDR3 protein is CSASNRGSYEQYV. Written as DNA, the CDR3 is TGCAGTGCTTCAAACAGGGGATCCTACGAGCAGTACGTC.

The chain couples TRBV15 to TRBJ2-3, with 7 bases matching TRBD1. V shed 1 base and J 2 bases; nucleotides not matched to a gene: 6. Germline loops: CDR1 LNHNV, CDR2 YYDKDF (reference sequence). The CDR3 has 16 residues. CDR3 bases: TGTGCCACCAGCAGAGTACCGGGACAGAACACAGATACGCAGTATTTT. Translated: CATSRVPGQNTDTQYF.

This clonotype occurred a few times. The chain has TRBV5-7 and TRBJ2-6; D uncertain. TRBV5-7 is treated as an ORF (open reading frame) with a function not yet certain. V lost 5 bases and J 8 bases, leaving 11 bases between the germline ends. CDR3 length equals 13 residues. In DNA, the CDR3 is TGTGCCAGCAGTTTTGACAAGACCAACGTCCTGACTTTC. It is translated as CASSFDKTNVLTF.

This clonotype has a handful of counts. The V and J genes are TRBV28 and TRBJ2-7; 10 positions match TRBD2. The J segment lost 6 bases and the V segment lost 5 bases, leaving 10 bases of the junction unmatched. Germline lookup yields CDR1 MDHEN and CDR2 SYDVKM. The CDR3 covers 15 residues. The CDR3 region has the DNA TGTGCCAGCAGTCCCCCCAGCGGGAGGGCGTTCGAGCAGTACTTC. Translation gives CASSPPSGRAFEQYF. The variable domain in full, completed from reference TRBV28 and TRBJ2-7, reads DVKVTQSSRYLVKRTGEKVFLECVQDMDHENMFWYRQDPGLGLRLIYFSYDVKMKEKGDIPEGYSVSREKKERFSLILESASTNQTSMYLCASSPPSGRAFEQYFGPGTRLTVT.

The CDR3 sequence is CSASLRRVDTQYF. The CDR3, as DNA: TGCAGTGCTAGCCTGCGGAGGGTGGATACGCAGTATTTT. J is TRBJ2-3 and V is TRBV20-1, with D tentatively TRBD2 (6 bases). Germline V gene data show CDR1 as DFQATT and CDR2 as SNEGSKA (reference sequence). Trimming left V 3 bases short and J 6 bases short, with 13 bases between. This CDR3 contains 13 residues.

The DNA of the CDR3 is TGCAGCGTTGTAACAGGGTGGTTCGAGACCCAGTACTTC. Translation: CSVVTGWFETQYF. The chain combines TRBV29-1 with TRBJ2-5; the D gene is possibly TRBD1 (6 bases). The CDR3 is made up of 13 amino acids. The germline V gene has CDR1 SQVTM and CDR2 ANQGSEA. V lost 4 bases, J lost 5 bases, and 14 bases lay in between.

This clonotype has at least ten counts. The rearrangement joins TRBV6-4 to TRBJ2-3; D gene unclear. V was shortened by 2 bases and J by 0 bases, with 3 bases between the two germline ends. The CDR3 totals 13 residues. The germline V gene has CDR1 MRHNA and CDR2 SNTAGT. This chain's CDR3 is CASSDRSTDTQYF. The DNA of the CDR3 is TGTGCCAGCAGTGACCGAAGCACAGATACGCAGTATTTT.

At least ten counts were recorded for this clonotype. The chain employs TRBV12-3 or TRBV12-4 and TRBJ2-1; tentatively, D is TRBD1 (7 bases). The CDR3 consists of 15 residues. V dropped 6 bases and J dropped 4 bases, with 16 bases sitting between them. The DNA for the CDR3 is TGTGCCAGCAGCCCCAGGGGGGAAGGGTACAATGAGCAGTTCTTC. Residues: CASSPRGEGYNEQFF.

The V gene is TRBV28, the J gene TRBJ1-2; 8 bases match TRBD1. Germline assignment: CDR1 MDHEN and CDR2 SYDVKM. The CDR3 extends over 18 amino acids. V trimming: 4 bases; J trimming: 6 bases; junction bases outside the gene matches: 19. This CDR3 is CASSSSGGFWAVKDGYTF. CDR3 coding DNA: TGTGCCAGCAGTTCATCAGGGGGCTTCTGGGCGGTGAAGGATGGCTACACCTTC.

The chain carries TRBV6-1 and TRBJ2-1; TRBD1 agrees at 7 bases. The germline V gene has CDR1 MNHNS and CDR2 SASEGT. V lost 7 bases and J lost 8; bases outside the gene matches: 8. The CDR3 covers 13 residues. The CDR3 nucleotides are TGTGCCAGCATCCACCGGGACAGCTATGAGCAGTTCTTC. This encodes CASIHRDSYEQFF.

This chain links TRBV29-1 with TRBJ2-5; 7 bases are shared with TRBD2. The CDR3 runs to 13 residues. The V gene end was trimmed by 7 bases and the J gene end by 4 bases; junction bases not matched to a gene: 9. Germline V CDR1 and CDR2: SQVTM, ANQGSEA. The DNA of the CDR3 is TGCAGCGCTGGTGGAGGCGGGGGAGAGACCCAGTACTTC. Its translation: CSAGGGGGETQYF.